The 13 T cell receptor beta chains below all came from one sample that was sequenced in a study of blood T cell repertoires in COVID-19. Profiled with immunoSEQ multiplex PCR; TCRdb holds only in-frame clones, not every one. The profile shows 250,000 to 300,000 clones, around 90% of them singletons. Source material: peripheral blood. All receptors come from a man aged 45-65 years with acute or convalescent COVID-19.

V and J are TRBV6-5 and TRBJ2-7; D unclear. The germline V and J ends were trimmed by 3 bases and 0 bases, with 12 bases remaining between them. The CDR3 length is 15 residues. Germline V gives CDR1 MNHEY, CDR2 SVGAGI. The CDR3 region has the DNA TGTGCCAGCAGTTATGACTTTCCGAGCTCCTACGAGCAGTACTTC. Translation: CASSYDFPSSYEQYF.

The chain recombines TRBV7-3 with TRBJ1-2, with 7 bases that match TRBD1. The CDR3 sequence is 13 residues long. J lost 5 bases, V lost 2 bases, and 2 bases had no gene match. The germline V gene has CDR1 SGHTA and CDR2 FQGTGA. The CDR3 protein is CASSLGDSYGYTF. The CDR3, as DNA: TGTGCCAGCAGCTTAGGGGACAGTTATGGCTACACCTTC.

The chain links TRBV2 to TRBJ2-7; TRBD2 aligns across 12 bases. The CDR3 spans 16 residues. CDR1 is SNHLY, CDR2 FYNNEI, per germline. V shed 5 bases and J 3 bases; nucleotides not matched to a gene: 8. The CDR3 bases are TGTGCCAGCAGTTCTCCTTCTAGCGGGGGGGTCTACGAGCAGTACTTC. It codes for CASSSPSSGGVYEQYF.

The V gene is TRBV12-3 or TRBV12-4, the J gene TRBJ2-7, with TRBD1 as a possible D gene (6 bases). This CDR3 has 13 amino acids. With 6 bases removed from V and 6 bases from J, the gap between germline ends came to 15 bases. CDR3 sequence: CASRRTADREQYF. CDR3 nucleotide sequence: TGTGCCAGCAGAAGGACAGCCGACCGCGAGCAGTACTTC.

This chain links TRBV5-1 with TRBJ1-5, with 8 bases aligning to TRBD1. There are 15 residues in the CDR3. After removal of 4 bases from V and 5 bases from J, the junction contained 8 bases not matched to a gene. Germline V gene sequence: CDR1 SGHRS, CDR2 YFSETQ. CDR3 loop: CASSPTDRADQPQHF. The CDR3 nucleotides read TGCGCCAGCAGCCCTACGGACAGGGCGGATCAGCCCCAGCATTTT.

This rearrangement joins TRBV7-3 to TRBJ2-2, with TRBD2 matching 9 bases. Trimming took 6 bases from V and 4 from J; bases not matched to a gene: 12. From germline, CDR1 is SGHTA and CDR2 FQGTGA. CDR3 size: 17 residues. CDR3 amino acids: CASSLVAGGLATGELFF. Written as DNA, the CDR3 is TGTGCCAGCAGTCTGGTGGCGGGGGGGCTCGCCACCGGGGAGCTGTTTTTT.

With regard to this clone: The same CDR3 is also encoded by other DNA sequences in this sample. The rearrangement uses TRBV11-2 and TRBJ2-7; TRBD1 agrees at 9 bases. Germline assignment: CDR1 SGHAT and CDR2 FQNNGV. J lost 1 base, V lost 5 bases, and 3 bases had no gene match. There are 14 residues in the CDR3. The CDR3 sequence is CASSPGTGSYEQYF. The CDR3, as DNA: TGTGCCAGCAGCCCCGGGACAGGGTCCTACGAGCAGTACTTC. The complete variable domain, with remaining parts taken from reference TRBV11-2 and TRBJ2-7, reads EAGVAQSPRYKIIEKRQSVAFWCNPISGHATLYWYQQILGQGPKLLIQFQNNGVVDDSQLPKDRFSAERLKGVDSTLKIQPAKLEDSAVYLCASSPGTGSYEQYFGPGTRLTVT.

The V and J genes are TRBV5-1 and TRBJ2-1, with TRBD2 matching over 10 bases. V trimming: 5 bases; J trimming: 6 bases; junction bases outside the gene matches: 8. The V gene's germline CDR1 is SGHRS and CDR2 YFSETQ. This CDR3 region has 15 residues. CDR3: CASSPGTSVSNEQFF. The CDR3 region has the DNA TGCGCCAGCAGTCCCGGGACTAGCGTATCCAATGAGCAGTTCTTC.

This rearrangement joins TRBV14 to TRBJ2-5; 9 positions match TRBD1. The CDR3 runs to 14 residues. V trimming: 3 bases; J trimming: 6 bases; junction bases outside the gene matches: 5. Germline-derived CDR1 and CDR2 are SGHDN and FVKESK. The DNA of the CDR3 is TGTGCCAGCAGCCACTGGACAGGGGTAAAGACCCAGTACTTC. It encodes CASSHWTGVKTQYF.

The rearrangement links TRBV6-1 to TRBJ1-1, with 9 bases aligning to TRBD1. The trim removed 1 base at V and 0 bases at J, leaving 3 bases unmatched. Germline V gene sequence: CDR1 MNHNS, CDR2 SASEGT. This CDR3 is 16 amino acids long. CDR3 loop: CASSEGQGVMNTEAFF. CDR3 bases: TGTGCCAGCAGTGAAGGACAGGGGGTGATGAACACTGAAGCTTTCTTT.

The rearrangement joins TRBV6-6 to TRBJ2-5, with D possibly TRBD2 on 7 matching bases. The CDR3 is made up of 15 amino acids. The germline V gene encodes CDR1 MNHNY and CDR2 SVGAGI (reference sequence). Between the trimmed V and J ends, which lost 6 bases and 5 bases, there was a span of 19 bases. DNA of the CDR3: TGTGCCAGCAGCCGCGACTACGGCGGGGGCGAGACCCAGTACTTC. This encodes CASSRDYGGGETQYF.

The J gene is TRBJ2-1, the V gene TRBV5-1, with 10 bases matching TRBD1. The V gene's germline CDR1 is SGHRS and CDR2 YFSETQ. Trimming at V came to 4 bases and at J to 6 bases, leaving 7 bases not matched to a gene. There are 15 residues in the CDR3. In DNA, the CDR3 is TGCGCCAGCAGCCGCCGACAGGGGGCAGGCAATGAGCAGTTCTTC. Its protein is CASSRRQGAGNEQFF. The full variable domain, completed using reference TRBV5-1 and TRBJ2-1, is KAGVTQTPRYLIKTRGQQVTLSCSPISGHRSVSWYQQTPGQGLQFLFEYFSETQRNKGNFPGRFSGRQFSNSRSEMNVSTLELGDSALYLCASSRRQGAGNEQFFGPGTRLTVL.

This rearrangement joins TRBV3-1 (or the pseudogene TRBV3-2) to TRBJ2-3; 9 bases match TRBD2. Trimming took 7 bases from V and 4 from J; bases not matched to a gene: 9. This CDR3 has 15 amino acids. From germline, CDR1 is LGHDT and CDR2 YNNKEL (reference sequence). Here the CDR3 DNA reads TGTGCCAGCACCCCTAGCGGGGCGAGGGCAGATACGCAGTATTTT. Protein: CASTPSGARADTQYF.